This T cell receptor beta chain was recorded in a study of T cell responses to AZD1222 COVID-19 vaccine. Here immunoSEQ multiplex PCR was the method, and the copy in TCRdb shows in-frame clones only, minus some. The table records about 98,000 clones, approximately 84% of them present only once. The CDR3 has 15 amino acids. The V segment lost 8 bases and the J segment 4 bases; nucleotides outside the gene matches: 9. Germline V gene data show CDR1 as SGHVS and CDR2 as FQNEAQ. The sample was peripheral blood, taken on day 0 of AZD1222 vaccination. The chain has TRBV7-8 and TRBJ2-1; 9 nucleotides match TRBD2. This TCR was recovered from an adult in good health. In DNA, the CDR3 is TGTGCCAGCTCGGCGGGGGGGCCGGGATACAATGAGCAGTTCTTC. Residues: CASSAGGPGYNEQFF.